Below, 23 T cell receptor beta chains from the same sample are listed, as sequenced in a study of T cell responses to AZD1222 COVID-19 vaccine. Here immunoSEQ multiplex PCR was the method, and the copy in TCRdb shows in-frame clones only, minus some. This table has fewer than 200,000 clones, about 90% appearing once. The specimen was peripheral blood, collected on day 0 of AZD1222 vaccination. Receptor source: an adult in good health.

This chain joins TRBV5-4 and TRBJ1-3, with TRBD1 matching 8 bases. V was clipped by 3 bases and J by 0 bases; unmatched bases: 14. This CDR3 has 19 residues. Germline V gene data show CDR1 as SGHNT and CDR2 as YYREEE (reference sequence). CDR3 sequence: CASSSPSGQGLNSGNTIYF. Written as DNA, the CDR3 is TGTGCCAGCAGCTCCCCTTCTGGACAGGGCTTAAACTCTGGAAACACCATATATTTT.

The gene calls are TRBV4-3 and TRBJ1-6, with D unresolved. CDR3 size: 15 residues. V dropped 1 base and J dropped 9 bases, with 13 bases sitting between them. The germline CDR1 and CDR2 sequences are LGHNA and YSLEER. CDR3 region: CASSQGFRMASPLHF. CDR3 DNA sequence: TGCGCCAGCAGCCAAGGGTTCAGAATGGCTTCACCCCTCCACTTT.

The chain links TRBV6-2 or TRBV6-3 to TRBJ2-7, with TRBD1 as a possible D gene (5 bases). The V gene lost 5 bases and the J gene lost 2 bases, with 10 bases spanning the gap. Germline V gene lookup returns CDR1 MNHEY and CDR2 SVGEGT. This CDR3 contains 13 residues. The CDR3 spells CASSRRQTYEQYF. DNA for the CDR3: TGTGCCAGCAGTCGGAGACAGACCTACGAGCAGTACTTC.

The V and J genes are TRBV6-2 or TRBV6-3 and TRBJ1-2; TRBD1 aligns across 8 bases. The CDR3 runs to 15 residues. The germline gives CDR1 MNHEY, CDR2 SVGEGT. V shed 3 bases, J shed 4 bases, and the junction held 7 bases outside the gene matches. Here the CDR3 DNA reads TGTGCCAGCAGTTATTCAGGGGGCAAAGGCTATGGCTACACCTTC. Its translation is CASSYSGGKGYGYTF.

This chain uses TRBV9 with TRBJ2-1; TRBD2 agrees at 7 bases. The CDR3 loop spans 14 amino acids. The trim removed 6 bases at V and 5 bases at J, leaving 8 bases unmatched. Germline CDR1 and CDR2: SGDLS and YYNGEE. The chain's CDR3 is CASNDLGLNNEQFF. The CDR3 DNA reads as TGTGCCAGCAACGATTTGGGACTAAACAATGAGCAGTTCTTC.

This chain uses TRBV28 with TRBJ1-2, with 9 bases lining up with TRBD1. The CDR3 has 16 amino acids. Losses at the gene ends were 7 bases for V and 4 bases for J; bases not matched to a gene: 13. The V gene's germline CDR1 is MDHEN and CDR2 SYDVKM. The CDR3 region is CASTTPGQGRIYGYTF. The CDR3 coding sequence is TGTGCCAGCACAACCCCGGGACAGGGACGAATCTATGGCTACACCTTC.

This chain uses TRBV28 with TRBJ2-4; weak D call: TRBD1 (6 bases). The germline CDR1 and CDR2 sequences are MDHEN and SYDVKM. Trimming removed 3 bases at V and 1 base at J, with 10 bases between. The CDR3 runs 15 residues. The CDR3 is CASSFAGAAKNIQYF. The DNA of the CDR3 is TGTGCCAGCAGTTTCGCAGGGGCGGCCAAAAACATTCAGTACTTC.

The rearrangement links TRBV2 to TRBJ1-5; no clear D gene. The V end lost 4 bases, the J end lost 4 bases, and 5 bases lay between the germline ends. Per germline, CDR1 SNHLY and CDR2 FYNNEI. CDR3 length: 12 amino acids. The CDR3 spells CASSGNNQPQHF. The CDR3 coding sequence is TGTGCCAGCAGTGGGAATAATCAGCCCCAGCATTTT.

The DNA for the CDR3 is TGTGCCAGCAGTTTATACCTAGCGGGGGGAGCGTACGAGCAGTACTTC. Translation: CASSLYLAGGAYEQYF. The chain combines TRBV28 with TRBJ2-7; 11 bases agree with TRBD2. The CDR3 is 16 amino acids. Germline V gene lookup returns CDR1 MDHEN and CDR2 SYDVKM. After removal of 1 base from V and 4 bases from J, the junction contained 6 bases not matched to a gene.

The chain has TRBV6-5 and TRBJ1-6; 7 bases agree with TRBD1. In germline, CDR1 is MNHEY, CDR2 SVGAGI. The trim removed 5 bases at V and 6 bases at J, leaving 7 bases unmatched. CDR3 length: 15 amino acids. The chain's CDR3 is CASSPRQGRNSPLHF. The DNA of the CDR3 is TGTGCCAGCAGTCCCCGACAGGGACGTAATTCACCCCTCCACTTT.

The J gene is TRBJ1-2, the V gene TRBV2; D is uncertain. V lost 11 bases to trimming and J lost 0 bases, with 10 bases between them. The CDR3 has 12 amino acids. Germline V gene sequence: CDR1 SNHLY, CDR2 FYNNEI. The CDR3 loop reads CAAPITNYGYTF. In nucleotides, the CDR3 is TGTGCCGCCCCCATTACTAACTATGGCTACACCTTC.

This sequence joins TRBV10-1 and TRBJ2-2; D gene ambiguous. This CDR3 contains 16 residues. The germline V gene encodes CDR1 WNHNN and CDR2 SYGVQD (reference sequence). Trimming removed 0 bases at V and 5 bases at J, with 13 bases between. DNA of the CDR3: TGCGCCAGCAGTGAGTCTACGACGACCCAAACCGGGGAGCTGTTTTTT. Translating gives CASSESTTTQTGELFF.

The J gene is TRBJ2-7, the V gene TRBV7-2; D call uncertain. The V and J ends lost 1 base and 0 bases respectively, with 10 bases between them. Per germline, CDR1 SGHTA and CDR2 FQGNSA. This CDR3 contains 15 residues. The CDR3 protein is CASSLEPLGSYEQYF. In DNA form, the CDR3 reads TGTGCCAGCAGCTTAGAACCGCTGGGCTCCTACGAGCAGTACTTC.

This clone was counted once. The J gene is TRBJ1-4, the V gene TRBV7-8; 7 bases are a match to TRBD1. CDR1 is SGHVS, CDR2 FQNEAQ, per germline. The CDR3 loop spans 15 amino acids. Unmatched junction bases numbered 1, after V lost 1 base and J lost 2 bases. The CDR3 DNA reads TGTGCCAGCAGCTTAGTGGGACAGACTAATGAAAAACTGTTTTTT. Translation: CASSLVGQTNEKLFF.

V is TRBV3-1 (or the pseudogene TRBV3-2) and J is TRBJ2-3, with D perhaps matching TRBD2 (5 bases). Germline CDR1 is LGHDT and CDR2 is YNNKEL (reference sequence). The CDR3 spans 15 residues. V was trimmed by 2 bases and J by 7 bases, leaving 16 bases between them. CDR3 nucleotide sequence: TGTGCCAGCAGCCAACCAGGAGGAGCTAGGAATACGCAGTATTTT. Translating gives CASSQPGGARNTQYF.

This clone was counted once. This sequence joins TRBV19 and TRBJ2-1; no clear D. Germline CDR1 LNHDA, CDR2 SQIVND (reference sequence). Between the trimmed V and J ends, which lost 5 bases and 5 bases, there was a span of 7 bases. The CDR3 consists of 12 residues. The CDR3 loop reads CASSRRDNEQFF. CDR3 bases: TGTGCCAGTAGTCGTAGGGACAATGAGCAGTTCTTC.

CDR3 residues: CASSQDLGQLNSPLHF. In DNA form, the CDR3 reads TGTGCCAGCAGCCAAGATTTGGGCCAGCTTAATTCACCCCTCCACTTT. The genes are TRBV14 and TRBJ1-6; no reliable D call. CDR1 and CDR2 from the germline V gene are SGHDN and FVKESK. Trimming took off 0 bases at V and 6 bases at J, with 12 bases between the two ends. The CDR3 has 16 residues.

This chain joins TRBV6-1 and TRBJ1-5, with D hard to call. Trimming shortened V by 3 bases and J by 4 bases, and 4 bases separated the two germline ends. The CDR3 covers 12 residues. Per the germline V gene, CDR1 is MNHNS and CDR2 is SASEGT. The CDR3 region is CASSEVNQPQHF. CDR3 DNA: TGTGCCAGCAGTGAGGTGAATCAGCCCCAGCATTTT.

The chain couples TRBV6-5 to TRBJ1-3; weak D call: TRBD1 (5 bases). Trimming pared 7 bases from V and 1 base from J, leaving 14 bases between. The CDR3 is 15 residues long. Germline values: CDR1 MNHEY, CDR2 SVGAGI. The CDR3 DNA sequence: TGTGCCAGCAAAAAGACAGATCTTTCTGGAAACACCATATATTTT. Residues: CASKKTDLSGNTIYF.

V and J are TRBV7-9 and TRBJ1-2; D remains ambiguous. Germline V CDR1 and CDR2: SEHNR, FQNEAQ (reference sequence). CDR3 length: 13 residues. V lost 1 base to trimming and J lost 2 bases, with 5 bases between them. The CDR3 coding sequence is TGTGCCAGCAGCTTAGTGGGGAACTATGGCTACACCTTC. It yields the protein CASSLVGNYGYTF.

The chain recombines TRBV7-2 with TRBJ2-3; D is undetermined. Germline CDR1 is SGHTA and CDR2 is FQGNSA. V lost 1 base, J lost 2 bases, and 7 bases lay in between. The CDR3 totals 14 residues. In nucleotides, the CDR3 is TGTGCCAGCAGCTTAGACGATTTCACAGATACGCAGTATTTT. Translation: CASSLDDFTDTQYF.

As to this clone: The same CDR3 arises from other DNA sequences in this sample as well. The chain combines TRBV7-9 with TRBJ1-3, with 8 nucleotides matching TRBD1. Trimming cost V 5 bases and J 2 bases; bases outside gene matches: 5. From germline, CDR1 is SEHNR and CDR2 FQNEAQ (reference sequence). This CDR3 has 15 amino acids. CDR3 DNA: TGTGCCAGCAGCCTACCGACAGGGGCTGGAAACACCATATATTTT. Protein sequence: CASSLPTGAGNTIYF.

The chain carries TRBV29-1 and TRBJ2-7; a possible D gene is TRBD1 (6 bases). The CDR3 runs 16 residues. Germline loops: CDR1 SQVTM, CDR2 ANQGSEA. Trimming took 1 base from V and 2 from J, leaving 18 bases between them. CDR3 amino acids: CSVEAQSGVFTYEQYF. CDR3 bases: TGCAGCGTTGAAGCTCAGTCAGGGGTCTTTACCTACGAGCAGTACTTC.